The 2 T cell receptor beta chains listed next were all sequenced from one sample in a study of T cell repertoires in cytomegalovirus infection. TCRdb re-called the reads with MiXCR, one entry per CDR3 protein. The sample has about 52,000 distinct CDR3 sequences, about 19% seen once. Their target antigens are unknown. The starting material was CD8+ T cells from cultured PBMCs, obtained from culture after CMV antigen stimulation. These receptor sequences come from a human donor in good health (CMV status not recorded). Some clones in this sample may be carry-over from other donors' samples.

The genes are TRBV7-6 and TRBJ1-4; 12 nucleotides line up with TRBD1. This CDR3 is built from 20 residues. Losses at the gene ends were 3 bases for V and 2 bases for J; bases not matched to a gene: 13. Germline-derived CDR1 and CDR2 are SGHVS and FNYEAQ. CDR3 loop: CASSFDLGTGGLSTNEKLFF. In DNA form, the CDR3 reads TGTGCCAGCAGCTTTGACCTCGGGACAGGGGGCTTATCGACTAATGAAAAACTGTTTTTT.

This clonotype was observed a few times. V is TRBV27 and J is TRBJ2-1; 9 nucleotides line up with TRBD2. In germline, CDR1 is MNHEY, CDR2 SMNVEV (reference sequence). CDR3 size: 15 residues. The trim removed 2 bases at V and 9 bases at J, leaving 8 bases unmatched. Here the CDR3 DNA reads TGTGCCAGCAGTTTAGGGACTAGCTTAGGGCCTGAGCAGTTCTTC. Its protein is CASSLGTSLGPEQFF.